The 26 T cell receptor beta chains below come from one sample, sequenced in a study of blood T cell repertoires in COVID-19. TCRdb keeps only in-frame clones here, not all; method: immunoSEQ multiplex PCR. The table includes about 270,000 clones, around four fifths detected once. The sequenced material came from peripheral blood. These receptors were obtained from a woman in her forties or fifties with active or convalescent COVID-19.

The chain employs TRBV19 and TRBJ2-1, with 8 bases identical to TRBD2. CDR3 length: 18 residues. Germline trimming cut 7 bases from V and 0 bases from J; bases unmatched to any gene: 14. CDR1 LNHDA and CDR2 SQIVND come from the germline V gene (reference sequence). CDR3 nucleotides: TGTGCCAGTAACCCCTTATGGCGGGAGGTTGTCTCCTACAATGAGCAGTTCTTC. Amino acid sequence: CASNPLWREVVSYNEQFF.

This chain joins TRBV28 and TRBJ1-1, with a weak D call TRBD1 (5 bases). CDR3 length: 12 residues. Per the germline V gene, CDR1 is MDHEN and CDR2 is SYDVKM. The V and J ends lost 7 bases and 11 bases respectively, with 17 bases between them. The CDR3 protein is CASIHSWGVAFF. The CDR3 coding sequence is TGTGCCAGCATCCACAGCTGGGGCGTCGCTTTCTTT.

The chain combines TRBV6-6 with TRBJ1-1, with no clear D. The CDR3 contains 13 residues. The germline gives CDR1 MNHNY, CDR2 SVGAGI (reference sequence). V shed 6 bases and J shed 4 bases, with 12 bases lying between them. For the CDR3, the DNA is TGTGCCAGCAGCGGGTTCCGGGGCACTGAAGCTTTCTTT. Encoded protein: CASSGFRGTEAFF.

V and J are TRBV27 and TRBJ1-4; 8 positions match TRBD1. The V gene's germline CDR1 is MNHEY and CDR2 SMNVEV (reference sequence). The CDR3 loop spans 18 amino acids. Germline trimming cut 4 bases from V and 0 bases from J; bases unmatched to any gene: 10. CDR3 amino acids: CASSSGTGSISTNEKLFF. The CDR3 bases are TGTGCCAGCAGTTCCGGGACAGGAAGCATTTCAACTAATGAAAAACTGTTTTTT.

The chain links TRBV6-5 to TRBJ2-3; D gene ambiguous. This CDR3 region has 13 residues. The germline V and J ends were trimmed by 5 bases and 2 bases, with 8 bases remaining between them. Germline CDR1 MNHEY, CDR2 SVGAGI. The CDR3 nucleotides are TGTGCCAGCAGTCTCGACATCACAGATACGCAGTATTTT. This sequence encodes CASSLDITDTQYF.

The chain couples TRBV21-1 to TRBJ1-4; the DNA was not used to check the table's D call, TRBD1. TRBV21-1 is labeled a pseudogene. The CDR3 loop spans 18 amino acids. CDR3 nucleotides: TGTGCCAGCAGCAAAGGCTTAGGGACACCCCCAGGGTCTGAAAAACTGTTTTTT. Translation: CASSKGLGTPPGSEKLFF.

The gene calls are TRBV18 and TRBJ1-2; D possibly corresponds to TRBD1 (6 bases). Germline CDR1 is KGHSH and CDR2 is LQKENI. CDR3 length: 16 residues. The V and J ends lost 3 bases and 6 bases respectively, with 20 bases between them. The DNA of the CDR3 is TGTGCCAGCTCACCGGGAACAGGGCGAGGACCTCATGGCTACACCTTC. Translation: CASSPGTGRGPHGYTF.

CDR3 amino acids: CASSFPGVGTGELFF. Written as DNA, the CDR3 is TGTGCCAGCAGTTTTCCAGGGGTGGGGACCGGGGAGCTGTTTTTT. This chain joins TRBV5-8 and TRBJ2-2, with D possibly being TRBD1 (6 bases). Trimming took 5 bases from V and 5 from J, leaving 16 bases between them. This CDR3 is 15 amino acids long. Germline V gives CDR1 SGHTS, CDR2 YDEGEE.

This chain connects TRBV4-1 to TRBJ2-5; TRBD1 matches at 7 bases. Germline values: CDR1 MGHRA, CDR2 YSYEKL. The CDR3 runs 17 residues. V trimming: 0 bases; J trimming: 2 bases; junction bases outside the gene matches: 9. Here the CDR3 reads CASSQELLGGQQETQYF. DNA for the CDR3: TGCGCCAGCAGCCAAGAATTGTTAGGGGGACAGCAAGAGACCCAGTACTTC.

V usage is TRBV7-2 and J usage is TRBJ2-1; 7 bases align to TRBD2. Germline trimming cut 7 bases from V and 2 bases from J; bases unmatched to any gene: 11. The CDR3 loop spans 16 amino acids. The germline CDR1 and CDR2 sequences are SGHTA and FQGNSA. The CDR3 spells CASTLGGTTAYNEQFF. Here the CDR3 DNA reads TGTGCCAGCACGTTAGGCGGGACTACCGCCTACAATGAGCAGTTCTTC. Full variable domain (remainder filled in from reference TRBV7-2 and TRBJ2-1): GAGVSQSPSNKVTEKGKDVELRCDPISGHTALYWYRQSLGQGLEFLIYFQGNSAPDKSGLPSDRFSAERTGGSVSTLTIQRTQQEDSAVYLCASTLGGTTAYNEQFFGPGTRLTVL.

The chain joins TRBV5-1 to TRBJ2-7; 10 nucleotides line up with TRBD2. Germline assignment: CDR1 SGHRS and CDR2 YFSETQ. The CDR3 runs 16 residues. V dropped 0 bases and J dropped 7; count of bases not matched to a gene: 10. The DNA for the CDR3 is TGCGCCAGCAGCTTGGCCAGCGGGAGGGGGAATTTGGAGCAGTACTTC. Translation gives CASSLASGRGNLEQYF.

The chain couples TRBV2 to TRBJ2-7; 9 nucleotides line up with TRBD1. Looked up from germline, CDR1 is SNHLY and CDR2 is FYNNEI. This CDR3 spans 17 amino acids. Trimming at V came to 4 bases and at J to 5 bases, leaving 15 bases not matched to a gene. DNA for the CDR3: TGTGCCAGCAGTGTTAGGTTGGGGACAGGGTTTTCGGACGAGCAGTACTTC. It specifies CASSVRLGTGFSDEQYF.

The chain employs TRBV14 and TRBJ1-2; 9 nucleotides align to TRBD1. The V segment lost 0 bases and the J segment 8 bases; nucleotides outside the gene matches: 10. Germline V lookup: CDR1 SGHDN, CDR2 FVKESK. The CDR3 contains 16 residues. The CDR3 reads CASSQEPVDRGTGYTF. CDR3 coding DNA: TGTGCCAGCAGCCAAGAACCCGTAGACAGGGGGACCGGCTACACCTTC.

The chain couples TRBV5-4 to TRBJ1-2; TRBD1 agrees at 9 bases. Germline CDR1 SGHNT, CDR2 YYREEE (reference sequence). There are 15 residues in the CDR3. V trimming: 4 bases; J trimming: 4 bases; junction bases outside the gene matches: 8. The CDR3 coding sequence is TGTGCCAGCAGCCCGGGACAGGGCGTCATCTATGGCTACACCTTC. Its protein is CASSPGQGVIYGYTF.

The table lists this clone with a few counts. The CDR3, as DNA: TGTGCCAGCAGCCGGACTGTTTCTATGAACACTGAAGCTTTCTTT. Encoded protein: CASSRTVSMNTEAFF. V and J are TRBV7-8 and TRBJ1-1; D not certain. Per germline, CDR1 SGHVS and CDR2 FQNEAQ. The CDR3 covers 15 residues. V lost 5 bases, J lost 0 bases, and 13 bases lay in between.

This chain connects TRBV5-1 to TRBJ2-2, with a weak D call TRBD1 (6 bases). The CDR3 runs 15 residues. Trimming cost V 4 bases and J 6 bases, with 16 bases left between them. The V gene's germline CDR1 is SGHRS and CDR2 YFSETQ. In DNA, the CDR3 is TGCGCCAGCAGCGCAAGTACAGGGTCCTCCGGGGAGCTGTTTTTT. The encoded protein is CASSASTGSSGELFF.

The genes are TRBV29-1 and TRBJ1-1; 9 positions match TRBD1. Germline CDR1 reads SQVTM; CDR2 reads ANQGSEA. The CDR3 sequence is 12 residues long. After removal of 7 bases from V and 5 bases from J, the junction contained 5 bases not matched to a gene. CDR3 loop: CSGRTGVTEAFF. The CDR3 region has the DNA TGCAGCGGTAGGACAGGGGTTACTGAAGCTTTCTTT. The full variable domain, its missing parts supplied by reference TRBV29-1 and TRBJ1-1, is SAVISQKPSRDICQRGTSLTIQCQVDSQVTMMFWYRQQPGQSLTLIATANQGSEATYESGFVIDKFPISRPNLTFSTLTVSNMSPEDSSIYLCSGRTGVTEAFFGQGTRLTVV.

V and J are TRBV2 and TRBJ2-1, with 10 bases lining up with TRBD2. V shed 7 bases and J 2 bases; nucleotides not matched to a gene: 11. The CDR3 sequence is 17 residues long. Germline V gene data show CDR1 as SNHLY and CDR2 as FYNNEI. In DNA form, the CDR3 reads TGTGCCAGCAATCCCCCTAGCGGGAGAGGGACCTACAATGAGCAGTTCTTC. Protein sequence: CASNPPSGRGTYNEQFF.

The rearrangement joins TRBV13 to TRBJ2-5; 7 nucleotides align to TRBD2. The V segment lost 5 bases and the J segment 3 bases; nucleotides outside the gene matches: 12. This CDR3 has 16 amino acids. Germline CDR1 is PRHDT and CDR2 is FYEKMQ (reference sequence). The DNA for the CDR3 is TGTGCCAGCAGCATAGAGGGAGGGGTGAGCGAAGAGACCCAGTACTTC. Residues: CASSIEGGVSEETQYF. Complete variable domain (other parts from reference TRBV13 and TRBJ2-5): AAGVIQSPRHLIKEKRETATLKCYPIPRHDTVYWYQQGPGQDPQFLISFYEKMQSDKGSIPDRFSAQQFSDYHSELNMSSLELGDSALYFCASSIEGGVSEETQYFGPGTRLLVL.

V usage is TRBV14 and J usage is TRBJ2-1; D may be TRBD2 (6 bases). The germline V gene has CDR1 SGHDN and CDR2 FVKESK. V gave up 4 bases and J gave up 9 bases, with 16 bases separating them. This CDR3 contains 14 residues. CDR3 sequence (DNA): TGTGCCAGCAGCCTGCGCCGACTAGTGACTGAGCAGTTCTTC. This translates into CASSLRRLVTEQFF.

The chain employs TRBV29-1 and TRBJ1-3; no clear D gene. This CDR3 contains 12 residues. Germline-derived CDR1 and CDR2 are SQVTM and ANQGSEA. The V end was cut by 5 bases, the J end by 0 bases, with 5 bases between. The DNA for the CDR3 is TGCAGCGTTAAATACTCTGGAAACACCATATATTTT. Translating it yields CSVKYSGNTIYF.

The chain uses TRBV6-5 and TRBJ1-2, with D possibly being TRBD1 (5 bases). CDR1 is MNHEY, CDR2 SVGAGI, per germline. V gave up 5 bases and J gave up 4 bases, with 11 bases separating them. The CDR3 has 13 residues. CDR3 sequence: CASSKGLPYGYTF. CDR3 DNA sequence: TGTGCCAGCAGTAAGGGACTCCCCTATGGCTACACCTTC.

This chain joins TRBV6-1 and TRBJ2-3; D unclear. From germline, CDR1 is MNHNS and CDR2 SASEGT. The CDR3 is 15 residues long. With 1 base removed from V and 2 bases from J, the gap between germline ends came to 10 bases. The CDR3 spells CASSEVTRYTDTQYF. The CDR3 region has the DNA TGTGCCAGCAGTGAAGTGACTCGATACACAGATACGCAGTATTTT.

V usage is TRBV7-2 and J usage is TRBJ2-2; 9 bases fit TRBD2. V gave up 2 bases and J gave up 6 bases; unmatched junction bases: 13. Germline V gene data show CDR1 as SGHTA and CDR2 as FQGNSA. The CDR3 sequence is 18 residues long. The CDR3 region is CASSLLSGRLAGSGELFF. The DNA of the CDR3 is TGTGCCAGCAGCTTACTTAGCGGGCGGCTAGCGGGATCCGGGGAGCTGTTTTTT.

The rearrangement uses TRBV6-5 and TRBJ2-3, with TRBD2 as a possible D gene (5 bases). CDR1 and CDR2 (germline): MNHEY, SVGAGI. The CDR3 covers 13 residues. V lost 0 bases, J lost 8 bases, and 9 bases lay in between. This CDR3 is CASSYSTRATQYF. As DNA, the CDR3 is TGTGCCAGCAGTTACTCGACGAGGGCTACGCAGTATTTT.

Regarding this clone: Distinct nucleotide sequences in the sample also encode this CDR3. The chain is built from TRBV7-2 and TRBJ2-5; D ambiguous. Per germline, CDR1 SGHTA and CDR2 FQGNSA. This CDR3 has 13 residues. The V and J ends lost 1 base and 2 bases respectively, with 5 bases between them. In DNA, the CDR3 is TGTGCCAGCAGCTTAGGCCAGCAAGAGACCCAGTACTTC. It encodes CASSLGQQETQYF.